The rows below give T cell receptor beta chains drawn from one sample of a study of response to subunit inactivated influenza vaccine. TCRdb itself ran the RT-PCR reads through MiXCR, one entry per CDR3 protein. The table includes a few hundred thousand distinct CDR3 sequences, roughly 22% detected once. Material: PBMCs from blood, obtained about 20 months after vaccination. Receptors were obtained from a man between 50 and 70 years old who received an inactivated influenza vaccine. Both conserved end residues are part of each CDR3. The order of the fields is clone size, J gene, D gene, V gene, CDR3 DNA, CDR3 protein. A D gene is named only where the DNA matches it firmly. Rows may omit the clone size; those that give it use once, few, many or a size class.

>many|TRBJ1-1|TRBD1|TRBV19
TGTGCCAGTAGTATTGCACAGGGGGTGTGGAACACTGAAGCTTTCTTT
CASSIAQGVWNTEAFF
>.|TRBJ2-1|TRBD1|TRBV20-1
TGCAGTGCGAGCAGTTGGAAGACAGGGTACAATGAGCAGTTCTTC
CSASSWKTGYNEQFF
>once|TRBJ2-7|TRBD2|TRBV20-1
TGCAGTGCTACAATAGCGGGAGCCTACGAGCAGTACTTC
CSATIAGAYEQYF
>.|TRBJ1-6|TRBD1|TRBV7-2
TGTGCCAGCAGCTTCCTCGGACAGGGAGGAAATTCACCCCTCCACTTT
CASSFLGQGGNSPLHF
>few|TRBJ2-3|.|TRBV20-1
TGCAGTGCTAGTGAGCGCTCCCGCAGGGATACGCAGTATTTT
CSASERSRRDTQYF
>.|TRBJ1-1|TRBD1|TRBV3-1
TGTGCCAGCAGCCACCCAACGGACCGGACAGGAGGTTTCGTGGACAGCACTGAAGCTTTCTTT
CASSHPTDRTGGFVDSTEAFF
>few|TRBJ1-2|TRBD1|TRBV12-3/TRBV12-4
TGTGCCAGCAGACTCGGACAGGGGGTTCGCTATGGCTACACCTTC
CASRLGQGVRYGYTF
>.|TRBJ1-2|.|TRBV28
TGTGCCAGCAGTACCCTCTCGGTGGCTCGCTATGGCTACACCTTC
CASSTLSVARYGYTF
>.|TRBJ2-7|.|TRBV5-6
TGTGCCAGCAGCTTGGCTGCCACCTACGAGCAGTACTTC
CASSLAATYEQYF
>few|TRBJ1-1|.|TRBV29-1
TGCAGCGCCCGACAGTCCGATTGGACTGAAGCTTTCTTT
CSARQSDWTEAFF
>few|TRBJ1-6|.|TRBV6-6
TGTGCCAGCCAGGGAAATTCACCCCTCCACTTT
CASQGNSPLHF
>.|TRBJ1-2|.|TRBV25-1
TGTGCCAGCACCTCATCCACCGGCTACACCTTC
CASTSSTGYTF
>once|TRBJ2-3|.|TRBV29-1
TGCAGCGCCGTCACGGGGGCTAGCACAGATACGCAGTATTTT
CSAVTGASTDTQYF
>few|TRBJ1-1|.|TRBV18
TGTGCCAGCTCAGCTACACAGGGATCCGTGACTGAAGCTTTCTTT
CASSATQGSVTEAFF
>many|TRBJ1-2|.|TRBV7-2
TGTGCCAGCAGCTTAGTTTACTCGGACTATGGCTACACCTTC
CASSLVYSDYGYTF
>once|TRBJ2-3|.|TRBV3-1
TGTGCCACCGCGGGGGCGGGGGATACGCAGTATTTT
CATAGAGDTQYF
>.|TRBJ2-1|TRBD1|TRBV5-6
TGTGCCAGCTCAACCCTGGGACAGGGGGCGGTCGATGAGCAGTTCTTC
CASSTLGQGAVDEQFF
>.|TRBJ2-3|TRBD1|TRBV20-1
TGCAGTGCTAGTAGGACAGGGGGCATCCCAGATACGCAGTATTTT
CSASRTGGIPDTQYF
>few|TRBJ1-1|.|TRBV3-1
TGTGCCAGCAGCCAAGATTCGGAGAACACTGAAGCTTTCTTT
CASSQDSENTEAFF
>.|TRBJ2-7|.|TRBV6-5
TGTGCCAGCAGTTCCAGCTTCTTCGAGCAGTACTTC
CASSSSFFEQYF
>few|TRBJ2-7|TRBD1|TRBV7-2
TGTGCCAGCAGCTTAGGCCTTGTGGGACAGGGCAATTACGAGCAGTACTTC
CASSLGLVGQGNYEQYF
>many|TRBJ1-5|TRBD1|TRBV3-1
TGTGCCAGCAGCCTATTCCGGGACAGGGGTCAGCCCCAGCATTTT
CASSLFRDRGQPQHF
>few|TRBJ1-5|TRBD1|TRBV7-8
TGTGCCAGCAGCTCCCAGTTGGGACAGGGTAGGGGACTAAATCAGCCCCAGCATTTT
CASSSQLGQGRGLNQPQHF
>.|TRBJ2-5|TRBD2|TRBV29-1
TGCAGCGTTGTTCAAGCTAGCGGGAGGGAGGGGACCCAGTACTTC
CSVVQASGREGTQYF